This passage covers 12 T cell receptor beta chains from one sample sequenced in a study of spatial heterogeneity in lung cancer. Notes on the study in general: In tumors, expanded intratumoral alpha and beta TCR counts tracked mutation counts.

TCRdb used MiXCR to reprocess the 5' RACE reads, holding one entry per CDR3 protein. The data contain 9,700 or so distinct CDR3 sequences, 6% to 6.5% of them seen just once; the ten biggest clones take up about 9.5%. These TCRs' antigens remain unknown. Described time point: sample taken at primary tumor resection. The sequencing here drew on lung tumor tissue, taken at surgery. The receptor set was obtained from a male donor with early-stage non-small cell lung cancer.

Ten or more counts support this clonotype. In a library made to pick up alpha chains, this beta chain is a stray read with a size that means little. The V call is TRBV27, the J call TRBJ2-7, with 7 bases identical to TRBD1. V shed 6 bases and J 2 bases; nucleotides not matched to a gene: 10. The CDR3 extends over 15 amino acids. Germline values: CDR1 MNHEY, CDR2 SMNVEV (reference sequence). DNA of the CDR3: TGTGCCAGCAGGGGTGGGGGACAGAGGACCTACGAGCAGTACTTC. Amino acid sequence: CASRGGGQRTYEQYF.

This clonotype occurred many times. This beta chain was picked up by a library intended for alpha chains and is off target, so its count carries little meaning. The chain carries TRBV6-1 and TRBJ2-7; tentative D call: TRBD2 (5 bases). In germline, CDR1 is MNHNS, CDR2 SASEGT. Trimming removed 7 bases from V and 3 bases from J, with 22 bases in between. CDR3 length: 16 amino acids. DNA for the CDR3: TGTGCCAGCACCCATGGGGAAAGGTTCGGGGTCTACGAGCAGTACTTC. Its protein is CASTHGERFGVYEQYF.

This clonotype was seen at least ten times. As an off-target read in a library built for alpha chains, this beta chain has a frequency of little significance. The chain carries TRBV12-5 and TRBJ1-5; 7 nucleotides agree with TRBD1. V dropped 6 bases and J dropped 0; count of bases not matched to a gene: 5. CDR1 is LGHNT and CDR2 is FRNRAP in the germline V gene. CDR3 size: 15 residues. The CDR3 DNA follows: TGTGCTAGTGGCCTGGGACAGTATAGCAATCAGCCCCAGCATTTT. Translated: CASGLGQYSNQPQHF.

Details on this clonotype: One end of the junction fails to match germline, which may point to a read error. The library was prepared for alpha chains; this beta chain is a stray read, so its frequency means little. The V call is TRBV3-1, the J call TRBJ1-6, with a weak D call TRBD1 (5 bases). CDR1 and CDR2 (germline): LGHDT, YNNKEL (reference sequence). The CDR3 loop spans 18 amino acids. CDR3 sequence reads: CASSHPTWGDSYNSSLHF. As DNA, the CDR3 is TGTGCCAGCAGCCACCCGACATGGGGGGACTCCTATAATTCATCCCTCCACTTT.

In its sample, this clonotype is medium-sized. A library prepared for alpha chains yielded this beta chain as an off-target read; its size is of little meaning. The V gene is TRBV6-5, the J gene TRBJ1-1, with TRBD1 matching 7 bases. Germline CDR1 reads MNHEY; CDR2 reads SVGAGI. V shed 10 bases and J 1 base; nucleotides not matched to a gene: 6. The CDR3 runs to 13 residues. The CDR3 nucleotides are TGTGCCACCCGCCGGGACAGGAACACTGAAGCTTTCTTT. It codes for CATRRDRNTEAFF.

This clonotype was found many times. This beta chain is a stray read from a library made for alpha chains; its abundance is not meaningful. The chain couples TRBV28 to TRBJ2-1; 12 positions match TRBD2. Per germline, CDR1 MDHEN and CDR2 SYDVKM. Trimming cost V 7 bases and J 3 bases; bases outside gene matches: 10. The CDR3 totals 17 residues. CDR3 in amino acids: CASTWIPLAGGYNEQFF. In DNA, the CDR3 is TGTGCCAGCACCTGGATACCACTAGCGGGAGGCTACAATGAGCAGTTCTTC.

This clonotype has a count of ten or more. Because this beta chain is a stray read in a library intended to capture alpha chains, its abundance should not be given much weight. The chain employs TRBV14 and TRBJ1-2; 9 nucleotides match TRBD1. V was pared by 3 bases and J by 7 bases, with 3 bases of the junction left unmatched. The CDR3 extends over 13 amino acids. The V gene's germline CDR1 is SGHDN and CDR2 FVKESK. The CDR3 loop reads CASSHRTGAGYTF. CDR3 nucleotides: TGTGCCAGCAGCCACCGGACAGGGGCTGGCTACACCTTC.

About this clonotype itself: This beta chain is an unintended read in a library built for alpha chains; its size means little. The chain employs TRBV20-1 and TRBJ2-1, with 7 nucleotides matching TRBD2. V gave up 3 bases and J gave up 3 bases; unmatched junction bases: 14. CDR1 is DFQATT and CDR2 is SNEGSKA in the germline V gene (reference sequence). The CDR3 consists of 17 residues. The CDR3 DNA reads TGCAGTGCTAGCGCATTTCGGGGAGGGAGCCTCTACAATGAGCAGTTCTTC. The encoded protein is CSASAFRGGSLYNEQFF.

The table lists this clonotype with many counts. Because this beta chain is a stray read in a library intended to capture alpha chains, its abundance should not be given much weight. The chain combines TRBV7-9 with TRBJ1-1; D unresolved. The CDR3 is 14 amino acids. V lost 5 bases and J 2 bases, leaving 12 bases between the germline ends. Per germline, CDR1 SEHNR and CDR2 FQNEAQ (reference sequence). The CDR3 spells CASSPTAGNTEAFF. The CDR3, as DNA: TGTGCCAGCAGCCCTACGGCAGGAAACACTGAAGCTTTCTTT.

This clonotype is termed medium-sized. This beta chain is a stray read from a library made for alpha chains; its abundance is not meaningful. This chain connects TRBV27 to TRBJ1-1, with TRBD1 matching 11 bases. From germline, CDR1 is MNHEY and CDR2 SMNVEV (reference sequence). This CDR3 is built from 17 residues. After removal of 5 bases from V and 2 bases from J, the junction contained 10 bases not matched to a gene. The chain's CDR3 is CASSKRTGGILNTEAFF. CDR3 DNA: TGTGCCAGCAGTAAACGGACAGGGGGCATATTAAACACTGAAGCTTTCTTT.

In its sample, this clonotype ranks as medium-sized. Since the library was made to target alpha chains, this beta chain is a stray read and its abundance is not meaningful. The genes are TRBV7-2 and TRBJ2-3, with TRBD2 as a possible D gene (6 bases). Trimming removed 3 bases at V and 0 bases at J, with 10 bases between. From germline, CDR1 is SGHTA and CDR2 FQGNSA. This CDR3 is 15 amino acids long. CDR3 sequence (DNA): TGTGCCAGCAGCTTGGAGGGTCACAGCACAGATACGCAGTATTTT. It codes for CASSLEGHSTDTQYF.

The sample holds many counts of this clonotype. The size of this beta chain means little, since it is a stray read in a library made for alpha chains. The chain is built from TRBV28 and TRBJ2-1; D gene uncertain. The CDR3 has 13 residues. In germline, CDR1 is MDHEN, CDR2 SYDVKM. V lost 3 bases and J 6 bases, leaving 9 bases between the germline ends. The CDR3 region has the DNA TGTGCCAGCAGTTTCCCGCGAAGCAATGAGCAGTTCTTC. Encoded protein: CASSFPRSNEQFF. The variable domain in full, with the rest retrieved from reference TRBV28 and TRBJ2-1, is DVKVTQSSRYLVKRTGEKVFLECVQDMDHENMFWYRQDPGLGLRLIYFSYDVKMKEKGDIPEGYSVSREKKERFSLILESASTNQTSMYLCASSFPRSNEQFFGPGTRLTVL.